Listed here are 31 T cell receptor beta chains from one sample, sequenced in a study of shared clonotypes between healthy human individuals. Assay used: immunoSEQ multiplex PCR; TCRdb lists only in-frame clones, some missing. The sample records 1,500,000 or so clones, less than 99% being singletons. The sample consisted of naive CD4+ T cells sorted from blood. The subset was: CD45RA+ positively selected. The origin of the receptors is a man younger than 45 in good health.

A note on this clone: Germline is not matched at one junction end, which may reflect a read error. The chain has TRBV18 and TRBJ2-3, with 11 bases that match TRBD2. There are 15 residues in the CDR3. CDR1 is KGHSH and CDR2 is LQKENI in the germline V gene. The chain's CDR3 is CASSPLAGVVNTQYF. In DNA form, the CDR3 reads TGTGCCAGCTCTCCACTAGCGGGAGTAGTAAATACGCAGTATTTT. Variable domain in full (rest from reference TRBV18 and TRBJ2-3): NAGVMQNPRHLVRRRGQEARLRCSPMKGHSHVYWYRQLPEEGLKFMVYLQKENIIDESGMPKERFSAEFPKEGPSILRIQQVVRGDSAAYFCASSPLAGVVNTQYFGPGTRLTVL.

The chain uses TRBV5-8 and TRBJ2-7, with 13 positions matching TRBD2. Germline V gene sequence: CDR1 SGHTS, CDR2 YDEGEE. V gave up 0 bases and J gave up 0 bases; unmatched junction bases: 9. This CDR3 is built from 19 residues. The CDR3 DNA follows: TGTGCCAGCAGCTTGGTAGGTGGGACTAGCGGGACCAGCTCCTACGAGCAGTACTTC. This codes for CASSLVGGTSGTSSYEQYF.

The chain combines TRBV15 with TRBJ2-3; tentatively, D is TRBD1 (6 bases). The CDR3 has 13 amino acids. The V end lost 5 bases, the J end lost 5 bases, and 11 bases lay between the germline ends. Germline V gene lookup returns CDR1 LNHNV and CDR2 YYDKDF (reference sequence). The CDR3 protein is CATSGAQGDTQYF. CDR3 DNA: TGTGCCACCAGCGGGGCACAGGGAGATACGCAGTATTTT.

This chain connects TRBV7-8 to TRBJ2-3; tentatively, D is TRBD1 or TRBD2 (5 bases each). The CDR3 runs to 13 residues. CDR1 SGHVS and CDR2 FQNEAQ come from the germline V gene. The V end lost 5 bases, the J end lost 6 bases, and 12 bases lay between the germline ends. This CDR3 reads CASSPEWGDTQYF. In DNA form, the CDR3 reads TGTGCCAGCAGCCCGGAGTGGGGGGATACGCAGTATTTT.

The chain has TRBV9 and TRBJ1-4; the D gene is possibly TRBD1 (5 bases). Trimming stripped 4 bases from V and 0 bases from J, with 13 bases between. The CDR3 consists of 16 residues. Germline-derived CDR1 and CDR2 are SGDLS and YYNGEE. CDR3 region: CASSLGDGATNEKLFF. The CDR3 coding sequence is TGTGCCAGCAGCCTAGGGGACGGAGCAACTAATGAAAAACTGTTTTTT.

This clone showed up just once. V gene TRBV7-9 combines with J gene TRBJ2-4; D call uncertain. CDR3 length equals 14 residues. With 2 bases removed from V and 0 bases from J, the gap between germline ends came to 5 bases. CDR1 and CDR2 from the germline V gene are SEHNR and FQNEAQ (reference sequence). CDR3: CASSLILAKNIQYF. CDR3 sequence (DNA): TGTGCCAGCAGCTTAATCCTAGCCAAAAACATTCAGTACTTC.

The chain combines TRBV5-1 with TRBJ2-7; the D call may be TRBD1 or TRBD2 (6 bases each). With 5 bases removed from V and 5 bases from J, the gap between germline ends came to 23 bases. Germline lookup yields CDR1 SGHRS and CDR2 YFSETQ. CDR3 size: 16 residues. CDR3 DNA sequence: TGCGCCAGCAGTCCCCCCCTCGGGGGCCTTGGAGACGAGCAGTACTTC. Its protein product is CASSPPLGGLGDEQYF.

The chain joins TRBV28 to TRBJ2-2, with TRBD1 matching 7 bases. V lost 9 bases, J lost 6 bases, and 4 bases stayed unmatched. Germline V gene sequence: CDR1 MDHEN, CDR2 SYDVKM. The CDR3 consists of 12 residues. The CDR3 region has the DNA TGTGCCAGTTACAGGGGTTCCGGGGAGCTGTTTTTT. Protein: CASYRGSGELFF.

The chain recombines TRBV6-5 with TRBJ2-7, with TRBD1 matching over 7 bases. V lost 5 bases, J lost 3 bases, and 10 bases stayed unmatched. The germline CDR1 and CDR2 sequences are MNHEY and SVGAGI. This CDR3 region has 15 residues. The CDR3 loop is CASSTGTVGGYEQYF. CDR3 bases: TGTGCCAGCAGTACAGGGACAGTTGGGGGCTACGAGCAGTACTTC.

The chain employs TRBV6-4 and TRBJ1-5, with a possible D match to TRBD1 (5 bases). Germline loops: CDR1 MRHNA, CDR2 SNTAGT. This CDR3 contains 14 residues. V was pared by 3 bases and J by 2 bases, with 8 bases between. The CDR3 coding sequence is TGTGCCAGCAGTGAGCAAGGGGGCAATCAGCCCCAGCATTTT. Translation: CASSEQGGNQPQHF.

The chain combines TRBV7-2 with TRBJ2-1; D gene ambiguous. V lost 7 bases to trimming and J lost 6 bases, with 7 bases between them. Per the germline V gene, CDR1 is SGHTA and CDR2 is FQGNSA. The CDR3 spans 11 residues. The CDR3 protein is CASTSTNEQFF. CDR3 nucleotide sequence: TGTGCCAGCACTTCCACCAATGAGCAGTTCTTC.

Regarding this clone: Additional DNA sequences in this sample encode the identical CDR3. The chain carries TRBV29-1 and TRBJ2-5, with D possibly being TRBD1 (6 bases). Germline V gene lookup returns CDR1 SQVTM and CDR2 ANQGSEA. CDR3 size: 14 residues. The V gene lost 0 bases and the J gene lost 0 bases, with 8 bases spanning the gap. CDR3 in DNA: TGCAGCGTTGAAGATACAGGGTACCAAGAGACCCAGTACTTC. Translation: CSVEDTGYQETQYF.

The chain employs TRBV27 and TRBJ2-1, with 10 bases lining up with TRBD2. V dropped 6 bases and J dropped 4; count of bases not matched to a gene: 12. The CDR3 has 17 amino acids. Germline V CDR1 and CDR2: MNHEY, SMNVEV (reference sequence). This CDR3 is CASSLVRLAGEYNEQFF. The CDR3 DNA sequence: TGTGCCAGCAGCCTAGTGCGTCTAGCGGGGGAATACAATGAGCAGTTCTTC.

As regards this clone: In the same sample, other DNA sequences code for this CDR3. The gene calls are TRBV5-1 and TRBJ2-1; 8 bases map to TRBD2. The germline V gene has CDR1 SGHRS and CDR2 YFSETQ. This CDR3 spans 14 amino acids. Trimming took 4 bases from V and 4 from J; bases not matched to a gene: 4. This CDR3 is CASSLQREYNEQFF. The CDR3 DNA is TGCGCCAGCAGCCTCCAGCGGGAGTACAATGAGCAGTTCTTC.

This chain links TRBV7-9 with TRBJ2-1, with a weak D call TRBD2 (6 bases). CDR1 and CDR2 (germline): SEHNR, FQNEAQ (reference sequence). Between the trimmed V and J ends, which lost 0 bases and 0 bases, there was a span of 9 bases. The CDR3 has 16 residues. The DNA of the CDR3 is TGTGCCAGCAGCTTAGCTGCGGGATCCTCCTACAATGAGCAGTTCTTC. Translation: CASSLAAGSSYNEQFF.

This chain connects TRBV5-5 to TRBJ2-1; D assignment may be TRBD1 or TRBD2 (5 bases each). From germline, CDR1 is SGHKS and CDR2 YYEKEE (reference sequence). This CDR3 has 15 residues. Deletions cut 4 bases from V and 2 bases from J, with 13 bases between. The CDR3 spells CASSRGPNTYNEQFF. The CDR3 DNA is TGTGCCAGCAGCAGGGGACCGAATACCTACAATGAGCAGTTCTTC.

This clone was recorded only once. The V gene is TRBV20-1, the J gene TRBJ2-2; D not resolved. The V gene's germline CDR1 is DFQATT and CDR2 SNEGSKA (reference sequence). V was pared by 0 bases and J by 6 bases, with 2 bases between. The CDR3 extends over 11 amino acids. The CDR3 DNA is TGCAGTGCTAGAGAGTCCGGGGAGCTGTTTTTT. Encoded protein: CSARESGELFF.

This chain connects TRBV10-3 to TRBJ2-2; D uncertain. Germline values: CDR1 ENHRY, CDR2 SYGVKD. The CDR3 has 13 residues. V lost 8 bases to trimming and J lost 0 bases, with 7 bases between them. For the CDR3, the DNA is TGTGCCATCTCAGGTACGAACACCGGGGAGCTGTTTTTT. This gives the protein CAISGTNTGELFF.

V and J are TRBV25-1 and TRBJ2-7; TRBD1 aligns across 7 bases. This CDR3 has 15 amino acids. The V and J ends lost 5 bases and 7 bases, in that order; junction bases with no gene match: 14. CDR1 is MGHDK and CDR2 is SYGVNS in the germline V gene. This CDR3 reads CASSRPTGDVEEQYF. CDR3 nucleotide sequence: TGTGCCAGCAGTCGACCCACAGGGGATGTTGAAGAGCAGTACTTC.

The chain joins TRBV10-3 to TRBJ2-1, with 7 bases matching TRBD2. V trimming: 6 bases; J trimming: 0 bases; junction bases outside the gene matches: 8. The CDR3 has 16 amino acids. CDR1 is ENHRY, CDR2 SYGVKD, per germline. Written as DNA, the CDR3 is TGTGCCATCAGATTAGCGGGTCCCACCTCCTACAATGAGCAGTTCTTC. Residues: CAIRLAGPTSYNEQFF.

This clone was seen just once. The CDR3 sequence is CASSEGQGIAYGYTF. CDR3 nucleotides: TGTGCCAGCAGTGAAGGACAGGGGATAGCCTATGGCTACACCTTC. The chain combines TRBV6-1 with TRBJ1-2; 8 positions match TRBD1. The CDR3 loop spans 15 amino acids. The germline V gene has CDR1 MNHNS and CDR2 SASEGT. V lost 1 base to trimming and J lost 4 bases; unmatched junction nucleotides: 5.

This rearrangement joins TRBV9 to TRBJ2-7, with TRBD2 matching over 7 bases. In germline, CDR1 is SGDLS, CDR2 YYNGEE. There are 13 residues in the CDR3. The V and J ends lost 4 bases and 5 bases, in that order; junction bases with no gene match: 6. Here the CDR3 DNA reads TGTGCCAGCAGCCACGGACTAGATAACGAGCAGTACTTC. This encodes CASSHGLDNEQYF.

CDR3 DNA: TGCGCCAGCAGGAGCGGAGCCAGGCCCTACGAGCAGTACTTC. Amino acid sequence: CASRSGARPYEQYF. The chain recombines TRBV5-1 with TRBJ2-7, with D possibly being TRBD2 (5 bases). Per germline, CDR1 SGHRS and CDR2 YFSETQ. This CDR3 spans 14 amino acids. Between the trimmed V and J ends, which lost 5 bases and 2 bases, there was a span of 14 bases.

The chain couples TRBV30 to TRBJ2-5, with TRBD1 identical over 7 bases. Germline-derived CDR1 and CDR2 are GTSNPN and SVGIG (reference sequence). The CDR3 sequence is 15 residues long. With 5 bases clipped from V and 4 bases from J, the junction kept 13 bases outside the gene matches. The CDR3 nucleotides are TGTGCCTGGGTTCGAATACAGGGGTTGGGAGAGACCCAGTACTTC. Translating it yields CAWVRIQGLGETQYF. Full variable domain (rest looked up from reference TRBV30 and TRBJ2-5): SQTIHQWPATLVQPVGSPLSLECTVEGTSNPNLYWYRQAAGRGLQLLFYSVGIGQISSEVPQNLSASRPQDRQFILSSKKLLLSDSGFYLCAWVRIQGLGETQYFGPGTRLLVL.

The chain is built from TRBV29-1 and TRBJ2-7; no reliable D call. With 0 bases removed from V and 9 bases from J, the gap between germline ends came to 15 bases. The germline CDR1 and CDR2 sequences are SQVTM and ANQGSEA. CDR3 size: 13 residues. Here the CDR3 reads CSVEDDRYVGQYF. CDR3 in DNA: TGCAGCGTTGAAGATGACCGCTACGTCGGGCAGTACTTC.

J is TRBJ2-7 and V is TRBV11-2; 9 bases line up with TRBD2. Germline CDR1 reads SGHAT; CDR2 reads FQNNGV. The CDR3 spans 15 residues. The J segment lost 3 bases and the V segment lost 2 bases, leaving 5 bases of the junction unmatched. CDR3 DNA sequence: TGTGCCAGCAGCTTAAGTACTAGCGGGTTCTACGAGCAGTACTTC. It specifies CASSLSTSGFYEQYF.

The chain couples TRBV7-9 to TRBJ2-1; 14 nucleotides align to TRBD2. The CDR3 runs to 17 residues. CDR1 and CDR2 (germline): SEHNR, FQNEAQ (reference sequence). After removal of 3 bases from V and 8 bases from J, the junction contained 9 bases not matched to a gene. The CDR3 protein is CASSLLPGTSGSYEQFF. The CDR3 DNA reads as TGTGCCAGCAGCTTGTTACCCGGGACTAGCGGGAGTTATGAGCAGTTCTTC.

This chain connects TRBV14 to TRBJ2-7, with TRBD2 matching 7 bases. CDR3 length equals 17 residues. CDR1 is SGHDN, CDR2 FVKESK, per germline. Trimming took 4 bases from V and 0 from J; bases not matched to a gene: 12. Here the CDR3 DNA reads TGTGCCAGCAGCCCCGAACGGCCTAGCGGCGGCTCCTACGAGCAGTACTTC. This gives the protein CASSPERPSGGSYEQYF.

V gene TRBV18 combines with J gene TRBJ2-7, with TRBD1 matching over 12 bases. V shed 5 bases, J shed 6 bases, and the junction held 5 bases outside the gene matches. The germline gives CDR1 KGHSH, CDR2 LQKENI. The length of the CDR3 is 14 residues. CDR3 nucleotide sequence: TGTGCCAGCTCAACCGGGACAGGGGGCATCGAGCAGTACTTC. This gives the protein CASSTGTGGIEQYF.

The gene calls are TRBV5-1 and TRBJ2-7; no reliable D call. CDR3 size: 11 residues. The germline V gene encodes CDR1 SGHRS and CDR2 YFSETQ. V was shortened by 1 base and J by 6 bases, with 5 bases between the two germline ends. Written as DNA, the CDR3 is TGCGCCAGCAGCTTGACGTCCGAGCAGTACTTC. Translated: CASSLTSEQYF.

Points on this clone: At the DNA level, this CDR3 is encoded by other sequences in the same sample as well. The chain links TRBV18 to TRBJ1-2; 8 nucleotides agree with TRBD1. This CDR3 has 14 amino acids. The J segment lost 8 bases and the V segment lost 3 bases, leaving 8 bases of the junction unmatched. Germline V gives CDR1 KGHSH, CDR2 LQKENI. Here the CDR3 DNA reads TGTGCCAGCTCACCGACGGACAGGGATATCGGCTACACCTTC. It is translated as CASSPTDRDIGYTF.